Below, one T cell receptor beta chain is given with its context. Its antigen is still unknown. These data belong to a study of cytomegalovirus exposure and HLA in healthy donors. Whole-study findings and limits: The authors listed some 150 TCR beta chains as cytomegalovirus-associated. TCR beta sequences numbering 15,000 to 20,000 were associated with HLA alleles at 0.05 false discovery rate in a later analysis. By HLA locus, TCR association rates varied in a later analysis, with DRB1 showing the most and HLA-C the fewest. Reports credit the classifier with highly specific, highly sensitive diagnosis of cytomegalovirus status.

Germline CDR1 SGHDN, CDR2 FVKESK. The V end was cut by 6 bases, the J end by 0 bases, with 9 bases between. There are 13 residues in the CDR3. The study ran its PCR with 60 Vbeta and 13 Jbeta primers. Data came from immunoSEQ multiplex PCR; TCRdb stores just in-frame clones and leaves some out. Of 150,000 to 200,000 clones in the sample, more than 65% are singletons; the top ten hold 9.5% to 10%. The specimen sequenced was PBMCs. The chain uses TRBV14 and TRBJ2-7, with a possible D match to TRBD1 (6 bases). This clonotype was obtained from a man between 18 and 35 years old in good health and CMV-seropositive. The CDR3 DNA follows: TGTGCCAGCAGGGACAGAGCCTCCTACGAGCAGTACTTC. This sequence encodes CASRDRASYEQYF.